Described below is a single T cell receptor beta chain sequence and its context. Antigen: not known. Germline CDR1 reads SGHAT; CDR2 reads FQNNGV. The CDR3 spans 14 residues. The V gene end was trimmed by 6 bases and the J gene end by 6 bases; junction bases not matched to a gene: 8. Profiled with immunoSEQ multiplex PCR; TCRdb holds only in-frame clones, not every one. Counted here are 120,000 to 150,000 clones, roughly 89% occurring once; the ten biggest clones make up 4.5% to 5.5%. The data originate from a study of cytomegalovirus exposure and HLA in healthy donors. Regarding the study as a whole: A few CMV-associated chains proved CMV antigen-specific in vitro.

The rearrangement joins TRBV11-2 to TRBJ2-7; 10 bases map to TRBD2. The specimen was PBMCs. The receptor was isolated from a man between 18 and 29 years old in good health and CMV-seropositive. In nucleotides, the CDR3 is TGTGCCAGCAGGGTAACTAGCGGGACCATCGAGCAGTACTTC. This sequence encodes CASRVTSGTIEQYF.